This T cell receptor beta chain was identified during a study of T cell responses to AZD1222 COVID-19 vaccine. Only one count was recorded for this clone. Its matching antigen is unknown. Study-level results: Recipients of AZD1222 seropositive at baseline numbered only five or six. The repertoires were collected only after the peak T cell response. Regions 160-218 and 743-854 dominated among vaccine-associated CD4 TCRs spanning spike. Females made up more of the donors, who were largely white British, and clonal diversity may have come out too low.

The CDR3 loop spans 13 amino acids. The V gene end was trimmed by 1 base and the J gene end by 11 bases; junction bases not matched to a gene: 6. Germline V lookup: CDR1 MNHEY, CDR2 SMNVEV (reference sequence). Using immunoSEQ multiplex PCR, the repertoire was profiled, and TCRdb retains in-frame clones only, with some absent. Here the sample spans 90,000 to 110,000 clones, approximately 90% being singletons. This TCR was sampled from an adult in good health. The source material was peripheral blood, sampled on day 0 of AZD1222 vaccination. The chain recombines TRBV27 with TRBJ1-1; 8 nucleotides align to TRBD1. CDR3 DNA sequence: TGTGCCAGCAGTTTATTTAGGACAGGGTTTGCTTTCTTT. This translates into CASSLFRTGFAFF.